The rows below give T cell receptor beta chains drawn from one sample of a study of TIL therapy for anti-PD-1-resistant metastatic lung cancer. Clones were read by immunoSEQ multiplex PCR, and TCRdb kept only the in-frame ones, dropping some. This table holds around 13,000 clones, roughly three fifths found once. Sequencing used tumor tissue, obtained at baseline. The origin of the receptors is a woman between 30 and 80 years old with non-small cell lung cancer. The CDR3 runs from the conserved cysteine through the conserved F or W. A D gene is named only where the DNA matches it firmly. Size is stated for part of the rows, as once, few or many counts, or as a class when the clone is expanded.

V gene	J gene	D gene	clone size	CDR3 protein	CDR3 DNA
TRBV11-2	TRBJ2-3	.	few	CASSLRRQGTDTQYF	TGTGCCAGCAGCTTAAGGAGACAGGGCACAGATACGCAGTATTTT
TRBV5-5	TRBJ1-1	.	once	CASSLPALDEAFF	TGTGCCAGCAGCTTGCCCGCGTTAGACGAAGCTTTCTTT
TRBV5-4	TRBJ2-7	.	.	CASSRTQYEQYF	TGTGCCAGCAGCCGGACCCAGTACGAGCAGTACTTC
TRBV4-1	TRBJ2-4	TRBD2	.	CASSQDLPGGAKNIQYF	TGCGCCAGCAGCCAAGATCTCCCGGGGGGGGCCAAAAACATTCAGTACTTC
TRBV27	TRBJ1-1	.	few	CASSLMRPYTEAFF	TGTGCCAGCAGTTTAATGCGACCGTACACTGAAGCTTTCTTT
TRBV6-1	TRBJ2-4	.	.	CASSDDRVIAKNIQYF	TGTGCCAGCAGTGATGATAGGGTAATAGCCAAAAACATTCAGTACTTC
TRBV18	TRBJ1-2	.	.	CASSQGGGYTF	TGTGCCAGCTCACAGGGCGGAGGCTACACCTTC
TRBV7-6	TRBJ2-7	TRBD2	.	CASSAEASGSYEQYF	TGTGCCAGCAGCGCAGAGGCTAGCGGCTCCTACGAGCAGTACTTC
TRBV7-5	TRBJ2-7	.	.	CASSFPPSGTRDEQYF	TGTGCCAGCAGCTTCCCCCCCTCAGGGACCAGGGACGAGCAGTACTTC
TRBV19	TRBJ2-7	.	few	CASNWAGDDEQYF	TGTGCCAGTAACTGGGCAGGGGATGACGAGCAGTACTTC
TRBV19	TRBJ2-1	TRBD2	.	CASSISSGRAGNEQFF	TGTGCCAGTAGTATCTCTAGCGGGAGGGCCGGTAATGAGCAGTTCTTC
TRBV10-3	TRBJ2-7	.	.	CAISAGVSLVDAYEQYF	TGTGCCATCAGTGCGGGGGTCTCCTTAGTAGATGCCTACGAGCAGTACTTC
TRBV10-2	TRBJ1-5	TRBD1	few	CASRGQGRNQPQHF	TGCGCCAGCAGGGGACAGGGTCGGAATCAGCCCCAGCATTTT
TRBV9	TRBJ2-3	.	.	CASSVGGRRGPQGTDTQYF	TGTGCCAGCAGCGTAGGGGGGAGGCGGGGGCCGCAGGGCACAGATACGCAGTATTTT
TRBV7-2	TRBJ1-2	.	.	CASSPRRENYGYTF	TGTGCCAGCAGCCCTCGACGGGAGAACTATGGCTACACCTTC
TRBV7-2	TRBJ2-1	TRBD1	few	CASSWGTGSQFF	TGTGCCAGCAGCTGGGGGACAGGGTCGCAGTTCTTC
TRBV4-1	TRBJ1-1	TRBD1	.	CASSQASGGRTEAFF	TGCGCCAGCAGCCAGGCATCAGGGGGCAGGACTGAAGCTTTCTTT
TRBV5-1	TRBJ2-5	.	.	CASRKDSQETQYF	TGCGCCAGTCGTAAGGACAGCCAAGAGACCCAGTACTTC
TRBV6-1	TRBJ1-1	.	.	CASGREGSTEAFF	TGTGCCAGCGGCCGGGAGGGCAGTACTGAAGCTTTCTTT
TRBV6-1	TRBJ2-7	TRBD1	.	CASSSEADRTYEQYF	TGTGCCAGCAGTTCGGAGGCGGACAGGACCTACGAGCAGTACTTC
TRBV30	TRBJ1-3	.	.	CAWNVGLSIYF	TGTGCCTGGAACGTCGGGCTTTCCATATATTTT
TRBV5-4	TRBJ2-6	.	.	CASSAGVGANVLTF	TGTGCCAGCAGCGCAGGGGTTGGGGCCAACGTCCTGACTTTC
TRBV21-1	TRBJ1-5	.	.	CASSSGTGVNQPQHF	TGTGCCAGCAGCAGCGGGACAGGAGTCAATCAGCCCCAGCATTTT
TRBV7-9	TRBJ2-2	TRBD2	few	CASSHGLAGPRGELFF	TGTGCCAGCAGCCACGGTCTAGCGGGGCCCCGGGGGGAGCTGTTTTTT
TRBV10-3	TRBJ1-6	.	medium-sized	CAIRTDWDSPLHF	TGTGCCATCAGGACAGATTGGGATTCACCCCTCCACTTT
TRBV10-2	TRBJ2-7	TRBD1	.	CASSDSWDRTYEQYF	TGCGCCAGCAGTGATTCCTGGGACAGGACCTACGAGCAGTACTTC